The 14 T cell receptor beta chains below all came from one sample that was sequenced in a study of blood T cell repertoires in COVID-19. TCRdb's copy holds only in-frame clones and misses some; the assay was immunoSEQ multiplex PCR. The sample lists some 110,000 clones, about four fifths seen once, with 4.8% in the top ten. The sequenced sample consisted of peripheral blood. Source of these receptors: a man between 60 and 75 years old with acute or convalescent COVID-19.

This chain uses TRBV6-6 with TRBJ2-3; TRBD1 might be the D (6 bases). V shed 6 bases and J shed 2 bases, with 12 bases lying between them. CDR3 length: 14 amino acids. The germline V gene encodes CDR1 MNHNY and CDR2 SVGAGI (reference sequence). The CDR3, as DNA: TGTGCCAGCAGAACCGGGACATACACAGATACGCAGTATTTT. This codes for CASRTGTYTDTQYF.

This clone showed up just once. The chain joins TRBV4-3 to TRBJ1-5, with 9 bases identical to TRBD1. This CDR3 spans 16 amino acids. Germline CDR1 LGHNA, CDR2 YSLEER. V trimming: 0 bases; J trimming: 5 bases; junction bases outside the gene matches: 5. CDR3 in amino acids: CASSQESGTGYQPQHF. The CDR3 coding sequence is TGCGCCAGCAGCCAAGAGTCAGGGACAGGGTATCAGCCCCAGCATTTT.

This chain connects TRBV25-1 to TRBJ2-7; TRBD2 matches 11 bases. Germline V lookup: CDR1 MGHDK, CDR2 SYGVNS. V shed 8 bases, J shed 5 bases, and the junction held 11 bases outside the gene matches. The CDR3 loop spans 15 amino acids. The CDR3 nucleotides read TGTGCCAGCCAACTAGCGGGGGCCGGAAGAAACGAGCAGTACTTC. This encodes CASQLAGAGRNEQYF.

This sequence joins TRBV11-2 and TRBJ2-1; weak D call: TRBD2 (6 bases). Germline assignment: CDR1 SGHAT and CDR2 FQNNGV. Trimming pared 4 bases from V and 0 bases from J, leaving 10 bases between. The CDR3 length is 15 residues. The CDR3 sequence is CASSYGGSSYNEQFF. The CDR3 coding sequence is TGTGCCAGCAGCTACGGGGGTAGCTCCTACAATGAGCAGTTCTTC.

The rearrangement links TRBV2 to TRBJ2-2; 8 bases line up with TRBD1. The trim removed 5 bases at V and 4 bases at J, leaving 9 bases unmatched. CDR1 is SNHLY and CDR2 is FYNNEI in the germline V gene. The CDR3 has 16 amino acids. The CDR3 region has the DNA TGTGCCAGCAGTACTAGGGACAGGATAGGCACCGGGGAGCTGTTTTTT. It yields the protein CASSTRDRIGTGELFF. Complete variable domain (other parts from reference TRBV2 and TRBJ2-2): EPEVTQTPSHQVTQMGQEVILRCVPISNHLYFYWYRQILGQKVEFLVSFYNNEISEKSEIFDDQFSVERPDGSNFTLKIRSTKLEDSAMYFCASSTRDRIGTGELFFGEGSRLTVL.

The V call is TRBV7-2, the J call TRBJ2-5; D gene unclear. Between the trimmed V and J ends, which lost 1 base and 5 bases, there was a span of 8 bases. The CDR3 is made up of 13 amino acids. Germline CDR1 is SGHTA and CDR2 is FQGNSA. CDR3 sequence reads: CASSLDYFETQYF. CDR3 DNA: TGTGCCAGCAGCTTAGATTACTTCGAGACCCAGTACTTC.

The rearrangement links TRBV19 to TRBJ1-5; weak D call: TRBD1 (6 bases). The length of the CDR3 is 15 residues. Trimming cost V 6 bases and J 2 bases, with 14 bases left between them. Germline CDR1 LNHDA, CDR2 SQIVND (reference sequence). CDR3 DNA sequence: TGTGCCAGTAGCTCACAGGGTTGGGGCAATCAGCCCCAGCATTTT. Translation: CASSSQGWGNQPQHF.

The J gene is TRBJ2-2, the V gene TRBV15, with 9 bases aligning to TRBD1. CDR3 length: 14 residues. Germline CDR1 reads LNHNV; CDR2 reads YYDKDF (reference sequence). The junction had 3 bases not matched to a gene; V was cut back by 3 bases and J by 7 bases. Here the CDR3 reads CATSRDRGGGELFF. CDR3 in DNA: TGTGCCACCAGCAGGGACAGGGGAGGCGGGGAGCTGTTTTTT.

The rearrangement uses TRBV7-3 and TRBJ1-2, with a tentative D call TRBD1 (6 bases). CDR3 length: 15 amino acids. Germline-derived CDR1 and CDR2 are SGHTA and FQGTGA. V was pared by 1 base and J by 4 bases, with 13 bases between. The CDR3 region is CASSLMGGLGYGYTF. As DNA, the CDR3 is TGTGCCAGCAGCTTAATGGGGGGGCTTGGCTATGGCTACACCTTC.

This clone was seen more than once but under ten times. This chain links TRBV2 with TRBJ1-2; D not resolved. The CDR3 has 13 amino acids. In germline, CDR1 is SNHLY, CDR2 FYNNEI. V was trimmed by 0 bases and J by 4 bases, leaving 6 bases between them. CDR3 sequence: CASSEAGSYGYTF. The DNA of the CDR3 is TGTGCCAGCAGTGAAGCAGGGAGCTATGGCTACACCTTC.

This clone was seen a handful of times. This rearrangement joins TRBV5-5 to TRBJ1-6; 10 bases map to TRBD1. V lost 1 base, J lost 7 bases, and 2 bases stayed unmatched. Germline V gives CDR1 SGHKS, CDR2 YYEKEE (reference sequence). CDR3 length: 15 amino acids. CDR3 sequence: CASSLRDRGNSPLHF. In nucleotides, the CDR3 is TGTGCCAGCAGCTTGAGGGACAGGGGAAATTCACCCCTCCACTTT.

The chain uses TRBV18 and TRBJ2-5, with TRBD1 as a possible D gene (5 bases). Germline V gene lookup returns CDR1 KGHSH and CDR2 LQKENI. The CDR3 totals 15 residues. The V end lost 1 base, the J end lost 2 bases, and 11 bases lay between the germline ends. In DNA form, the CDR3 reads TGTGCCAGCTCACCACGTTCTCAGGGACAAGAGACCCAGTACTTC. It encodes CASSPRSQGQETQYF.

The V and J genes are TRBV28 and TRBJ2-4, with 10 nucleotides matching TRBD2. CDR3 length equals 18 residues. Unmatched junction bases numbered 24, after V lost 10 bases and J lost 9 bases. Germline-derived CDR1 and CDR2 are MDHEN and SYDVKM. CDR3 region: CATLGTPVQGTSVGIQYF. In DNA form, the CDR3 reads TGTGCCACCCTCGGTACACCGGTACAGGGGACTAGCGTGGGCATTCAGTACTTC.

The V and J genes are TRBV2 and TRBJ1-2; D remains unclear. V dropped 0 bases and J dropped 4 bases, with 12 bases sitting between them. This CDR3 spans 15 amino acids. Germline V gene lookup returns CDR1 SNHLY and CDR2 FYNNEI. The CDR3 loop reads CASSEAPAPGYGYTF. DNA of the CDR3: TGTGCCAGCAGTGAAGCTCCGGCCCCGGGCTATGGCTACACCTTC.